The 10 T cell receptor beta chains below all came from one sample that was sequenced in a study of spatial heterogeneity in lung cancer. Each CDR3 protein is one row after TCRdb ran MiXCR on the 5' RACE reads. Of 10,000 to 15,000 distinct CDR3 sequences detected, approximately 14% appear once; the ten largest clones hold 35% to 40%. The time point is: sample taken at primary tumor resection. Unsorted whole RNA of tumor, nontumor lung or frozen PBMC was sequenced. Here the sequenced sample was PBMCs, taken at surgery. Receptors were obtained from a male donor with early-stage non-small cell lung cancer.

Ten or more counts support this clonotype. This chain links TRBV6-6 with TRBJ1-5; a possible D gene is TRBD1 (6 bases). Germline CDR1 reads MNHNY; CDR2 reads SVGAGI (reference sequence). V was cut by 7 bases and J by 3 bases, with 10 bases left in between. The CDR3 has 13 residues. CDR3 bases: TGTGCCAGCACCCGGGACAACAATCAGCCCCAGCATTTT. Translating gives CASTRDNNQPQHF.

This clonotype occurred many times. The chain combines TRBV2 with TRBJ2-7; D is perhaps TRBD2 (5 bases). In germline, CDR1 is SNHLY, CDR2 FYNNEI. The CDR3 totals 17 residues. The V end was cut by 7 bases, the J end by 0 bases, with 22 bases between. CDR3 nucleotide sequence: TGTGCCAGCACTCTGCCTGCCGGGGTCCCGAGCTCCTACGAGCAGTACTTC. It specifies CASTLPAGVPSSYEQYF.

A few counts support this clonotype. This CDR3 is CASSSRGVGNEQFF. In DNA, the CDR3 is TGTGCCAGCAGTTCTCGGGGGGTAGGAAATGAGCAGTTCTTC. The rearrangement joins TRBV27 to TRBJ2-1, with TRBD2 identical over 7 bases. Trimming at V came to 4 bases and at J to 7 bases, leaving 7 bases not matched to a gene. The CDR3 is made up of 14 amino acids. The germline gives CDR1 MNHEY, CDR2 SMNVEV (reference sequence).

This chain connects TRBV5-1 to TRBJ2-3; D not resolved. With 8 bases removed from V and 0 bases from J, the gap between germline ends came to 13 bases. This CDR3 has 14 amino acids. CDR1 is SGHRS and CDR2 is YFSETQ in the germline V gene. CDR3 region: CASQENPSTDTQYF. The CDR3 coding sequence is TGCGCCAGTCAGGAGAACCCTAGCACAGATACGCAGTATTTT.

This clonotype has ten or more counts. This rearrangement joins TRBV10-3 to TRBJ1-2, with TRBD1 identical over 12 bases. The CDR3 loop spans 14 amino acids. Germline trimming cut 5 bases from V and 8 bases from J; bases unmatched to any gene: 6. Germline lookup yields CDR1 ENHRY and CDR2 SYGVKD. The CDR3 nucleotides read TGTGCCATCAGTCCCCGGGACAGGGGGCACGGCTACACCTTC. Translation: CAISPRDRGHGYTF.

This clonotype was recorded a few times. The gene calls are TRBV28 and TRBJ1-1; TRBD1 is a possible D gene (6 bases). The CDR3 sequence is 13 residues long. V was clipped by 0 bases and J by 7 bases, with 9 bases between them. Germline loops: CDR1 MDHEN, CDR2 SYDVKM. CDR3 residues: CASSLWGGVEAFF. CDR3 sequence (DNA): TGTGCCAGCAGTTTATGGGGGGGCGTTGAAGCTTTCTTT.

CDR3: CASSLEAGEAFF. DNA of the CDR3: TGTGCCAGCAGCTTAGAAGCGGGTGAAGCTTTCTTT. The chain combines TRBV11-2 with TRBJ1-1, with D unclear. Germline CDR1 reads SGHAT; CDR2 reads FQNNGV. With 0 bases removed from V and 7 bases from J, the gap between germline ends came to 6 bases. This CDR3 has 12 residues.

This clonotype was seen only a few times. CDR3 nucleotides: TGTGCCAGCAGCTTATTGCGACAACTAAGCAATCAGCCCCAGCATTTT. Its translation: CASSLLRQLSNQPQHF. V usage is TRBV7-8 and J usage is TRBJ1-5; D is ambiguous. CDR3 size: 16 residues. Trimming left V 2 bases short and J 1 base short, with 12 bases between. Germline V gene lookup returns CDR1 SGHVS and CDR2 FQNEAQ. The full variable domain, with the rest looked up from reference TRBV7-8 and TRBJ1-5, is GAGVSQSPRYKVAKRGQDVALRCDPISGHVSLFWYQQALGQGPEFLTYFQNEAQLDKSGLPSDRFFAERPEGSVSTLKIQRTQQEDSAVYLCASSLLRQLSNQPQHFGDGTRLSIL.

The CDR3 loop is CASSLDEAYGYTF. For the CDR3, the DNA is TGCGCCAGCAGCTTGGACGAGGCCTATGGCTACACCTTC. The chain recombines TRBV5-1 with TRBJ1-2; D not resolved. CDR1 is SGHRS, CDR2 YFSETQ, per germline. This CDR3 contains 13 residues. Trimming cost V 0 bases and J 4 bases, with 7 bases left between them. Full variable domain (remainder filled in from reference TRBV5-1 and TRBJ1-2): KAGVTQTPRYLIKTRGQQVTLSCSPISGHRSVSWYQQTPGQGLQFLFEYFSETQRNKGNFPGRFSGRQFSNSRSEMNVSTLELGDSALYLCASSLDEAYGYTFGSGTRLTVV.

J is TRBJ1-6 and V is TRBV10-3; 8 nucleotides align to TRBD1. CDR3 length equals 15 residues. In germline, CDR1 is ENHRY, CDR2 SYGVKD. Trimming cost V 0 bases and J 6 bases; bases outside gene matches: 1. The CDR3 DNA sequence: TGTGCCATCAGTGAGTCGGGACAGGTTAATTCACCCCTCCACTTT. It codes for CAISESGQVNSPLHF.